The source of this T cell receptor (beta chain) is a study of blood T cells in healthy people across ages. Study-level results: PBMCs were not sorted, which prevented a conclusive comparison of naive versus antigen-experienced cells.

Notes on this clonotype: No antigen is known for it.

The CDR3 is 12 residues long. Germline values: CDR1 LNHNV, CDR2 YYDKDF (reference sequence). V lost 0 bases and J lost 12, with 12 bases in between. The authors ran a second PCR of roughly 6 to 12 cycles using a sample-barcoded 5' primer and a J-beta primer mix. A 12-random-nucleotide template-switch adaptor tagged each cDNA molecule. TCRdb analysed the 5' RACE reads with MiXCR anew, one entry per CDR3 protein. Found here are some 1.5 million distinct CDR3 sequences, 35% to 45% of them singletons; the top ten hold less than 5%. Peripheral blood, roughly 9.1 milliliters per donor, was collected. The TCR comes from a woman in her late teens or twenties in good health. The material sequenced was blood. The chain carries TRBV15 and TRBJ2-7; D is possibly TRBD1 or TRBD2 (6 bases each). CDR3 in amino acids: CATSRDRGDRYF. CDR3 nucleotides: TGTGCCACCAGCAGAGATAGGGGGGATCGGTACTTC.